This TCR beta chain comes out of a study of blood T cell repertoires in COVID-19. Study as a whole: There were acute and convalescent COVID-19 samples, and they came from the United States, Italy and Spain. T cells, B-cell-depleted T cells, or PBMCs provided the cDNA or gDNA that served as material.

Germline CDR1 SGHAT, CDR2 FQNNGV. The CDR3 is made up of 13 amino acids. The J segment lost 10 bases and the V segment lost 4 bases, leaving 7 bases of the junction unmatched. Study processing details: Amplification of reference gene primers provided the estimated nucleated cell counts. Measured with immunoSEQ multiplex PCR; TCRdb has only the in-frame clones, and not every one. V and J calls and clone size are copied from that table; D and trimming were computed from the DNA. Among 100,000 to 120,000 clones listed, 80% to 90% were seen once. The material sequenced was peripheral blood. The chain recombines TRBV11-2 with TRBJ2-1, with 7 positions matching TRBD1. The clonotype originates from a human donor in a cohort sampled during active COVID-19. The CDR3 loop is CASSSPTGMEQFF. In DNA, the CDR3 is TGTGCCAGCAGCTCGCCGACAGGGATGGAGCAGTTCTTC. Complete variable domain (other parts from reference TRBV11-2 and TRBJ2-1): EAGVAQSPRYKIIEKRQSVAFWCNPISGHATLYWYQQILGQGPKLLIQFQNNGVVDDSQLPKDRFSAERLKGVDSTLKIQPAKLEDSAVYLCASSSPTGMEQFFGPGTRLTVL.